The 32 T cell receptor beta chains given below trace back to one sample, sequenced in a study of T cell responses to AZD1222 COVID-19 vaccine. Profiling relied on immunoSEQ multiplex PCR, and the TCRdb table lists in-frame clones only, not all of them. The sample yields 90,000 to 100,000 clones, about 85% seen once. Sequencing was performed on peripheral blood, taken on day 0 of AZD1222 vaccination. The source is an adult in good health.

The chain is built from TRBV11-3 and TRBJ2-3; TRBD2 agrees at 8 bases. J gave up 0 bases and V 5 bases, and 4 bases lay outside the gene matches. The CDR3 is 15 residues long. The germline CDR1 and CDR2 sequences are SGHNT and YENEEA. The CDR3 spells CASSPPSGSTDTQYF. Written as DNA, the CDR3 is TGTGCCAGCAGCCCACCTAGCGGGAGCACAGATACGCAGTATTTT.

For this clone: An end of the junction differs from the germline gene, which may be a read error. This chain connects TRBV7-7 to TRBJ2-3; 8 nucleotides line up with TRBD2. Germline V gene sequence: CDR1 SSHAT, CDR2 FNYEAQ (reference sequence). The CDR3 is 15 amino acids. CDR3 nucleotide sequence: TGTGCTAGCAGCTCCTCCGGACTAGCACAAGATACGCAGTATTTT. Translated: CASSSSGLAQDTQYF.

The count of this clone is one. CDR3 in DNA: TGTGCCAGTAGTATCTGGCAGGGTGGCACTGAAGCTTTCTTT. It yields the protein CASSIWQGGTEAFF. The rearrangement links TRBV19 to TRBJ1-1, with D perhaps matching TRBD1 (5 bases). The CDR3 totals 14 residues. Germline loops: CDR1 LNHDA, CDR2 SQIVND (reference sequence). Trimming stripped 3 bases from V and 4 bases from J, with 12 bases between.

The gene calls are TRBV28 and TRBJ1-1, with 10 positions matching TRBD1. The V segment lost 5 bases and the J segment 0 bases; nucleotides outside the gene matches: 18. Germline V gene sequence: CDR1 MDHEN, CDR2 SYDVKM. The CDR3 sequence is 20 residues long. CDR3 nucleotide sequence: TGTGCCAGCAGTAGACCGGGACAGGGGATAGATTTTGCGATGAACACTGAAGCTTTCTTT. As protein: CASSRPGQGIDFAMNTEAFF. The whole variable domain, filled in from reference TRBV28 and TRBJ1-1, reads DVKVTQSSRYLVKRTGEKVFLECVQDMDHENMFWYRQDPGLGLRLIYFSYDVKMKEKGDIPEGYSVSREKKERFSLILESASTNQTSMYLCASSRPGQGIDFAMNTEAFFGQGTRLTVV.

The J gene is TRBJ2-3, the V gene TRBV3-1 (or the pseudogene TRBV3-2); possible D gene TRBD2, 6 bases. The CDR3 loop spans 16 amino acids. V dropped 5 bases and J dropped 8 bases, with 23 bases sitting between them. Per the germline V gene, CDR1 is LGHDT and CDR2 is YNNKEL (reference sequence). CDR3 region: CASSGPPGLVPSTQYF. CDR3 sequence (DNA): TGTGCCAGCAGCGGACCCCCGGGACTGGTTCCTAGTACGCAGTATTTT.

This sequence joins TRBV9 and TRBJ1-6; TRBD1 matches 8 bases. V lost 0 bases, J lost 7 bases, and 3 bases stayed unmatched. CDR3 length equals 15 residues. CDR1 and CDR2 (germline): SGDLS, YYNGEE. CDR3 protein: CASSVGDRPNSPLHF. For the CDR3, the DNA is TGTGCCAGCAGCGTAGGGGACAGGCCGAATTCACCCCTCCACTTT.

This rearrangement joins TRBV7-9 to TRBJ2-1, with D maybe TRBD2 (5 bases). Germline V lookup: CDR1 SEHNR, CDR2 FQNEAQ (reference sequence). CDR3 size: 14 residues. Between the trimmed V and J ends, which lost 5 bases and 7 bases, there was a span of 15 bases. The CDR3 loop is CASSPLLRGNEQFF. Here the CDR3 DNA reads TGTGCCAGCAGCCCCCTCCTCCGGGGTAATGAGCAGTTCTTC.

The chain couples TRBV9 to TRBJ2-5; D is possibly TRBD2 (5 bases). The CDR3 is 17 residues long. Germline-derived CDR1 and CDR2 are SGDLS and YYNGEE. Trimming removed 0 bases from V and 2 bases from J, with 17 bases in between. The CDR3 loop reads CASSVVIASRGQETQYF. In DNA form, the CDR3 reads TGTGCCAGCAGCGTAGTTATCGCTAGCCGGGGACAAGAGACCCAGTACTTC.

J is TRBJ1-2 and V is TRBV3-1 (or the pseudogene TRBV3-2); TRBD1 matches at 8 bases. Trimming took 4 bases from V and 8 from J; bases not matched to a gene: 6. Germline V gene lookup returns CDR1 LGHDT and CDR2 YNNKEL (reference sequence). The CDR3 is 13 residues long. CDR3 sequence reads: CASSLDRGGGYTF. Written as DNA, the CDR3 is TGTGCCAGCAGCCTCGACAGGGGCGGCGGCTACACCTTC.

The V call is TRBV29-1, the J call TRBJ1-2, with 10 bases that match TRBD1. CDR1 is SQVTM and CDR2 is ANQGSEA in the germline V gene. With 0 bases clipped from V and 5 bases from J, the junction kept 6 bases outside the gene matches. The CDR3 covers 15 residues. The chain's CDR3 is CSVEEQRQGAYGYTF. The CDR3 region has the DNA TGCAGCGTTGAAGAACAGAGACAGGGGGCGTATGGCTACACCTTC. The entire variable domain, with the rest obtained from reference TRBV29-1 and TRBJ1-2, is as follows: SAVISQKPSRDICQRGTSLTIQCQVDSQVTMMFWYRQQPGQSLTLIATANQGSEATYESGFVIDKFPISRPNLTFSTLTVSNMSPEDSSIYLCSVEEQRQGAYGYTFGSGTRLTVV.

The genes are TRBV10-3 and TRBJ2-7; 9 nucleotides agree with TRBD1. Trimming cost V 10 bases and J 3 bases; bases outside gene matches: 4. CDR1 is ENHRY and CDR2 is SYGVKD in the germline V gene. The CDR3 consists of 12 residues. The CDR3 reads CATRGQGYEQYF. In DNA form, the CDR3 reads TGTGCCACCCGGGGACAGGGCTACGAGCAGTACTTC.

CDR3 residues: CASSPSPSSKGGDGYTF. The CDR3 DNA reads TGTGCCAGCAGCCCCTCCCCGTCTAGTAAGGGGGGTGATGGCTACACCTTC. The chain joins TRBV9 to TRBJ1-2, with D possibly TRBD1 on 6 matching bases. CDR1 and CDR2 (germline): SGDLS, YYNGEE. CDR3 length equals 17 residues. Deletions cut 4 bases from V and 6 bases from J, with 25 bases between.

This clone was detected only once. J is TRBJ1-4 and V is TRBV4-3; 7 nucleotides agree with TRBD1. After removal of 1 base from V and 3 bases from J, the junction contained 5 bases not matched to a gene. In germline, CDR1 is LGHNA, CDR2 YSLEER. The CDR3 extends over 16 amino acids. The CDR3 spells CASSQARQGPNEKLFF. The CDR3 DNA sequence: TGCGCCAGCAGCCAAGCAAGACAGGGCCCTAATGAAAAACTGTTTTTT.

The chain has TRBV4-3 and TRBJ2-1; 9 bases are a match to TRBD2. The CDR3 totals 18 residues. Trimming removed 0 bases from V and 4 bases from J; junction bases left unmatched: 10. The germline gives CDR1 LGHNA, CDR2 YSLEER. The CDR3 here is CASSQEAASGILYNEQFF. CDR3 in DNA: TGCGCCAGCAGCCAAGAGGCGGCTAGCGGGATTTTGTACAATGAGCAGTTCTTC.

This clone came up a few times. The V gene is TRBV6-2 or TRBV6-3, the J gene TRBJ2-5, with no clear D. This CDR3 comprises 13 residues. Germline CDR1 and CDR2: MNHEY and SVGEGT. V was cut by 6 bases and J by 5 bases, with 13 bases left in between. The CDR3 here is CASRPVSWETQYF. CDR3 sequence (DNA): TGTGCCAGCAGACCTGTTTCCTGGGAGACCCAGTACTTC.

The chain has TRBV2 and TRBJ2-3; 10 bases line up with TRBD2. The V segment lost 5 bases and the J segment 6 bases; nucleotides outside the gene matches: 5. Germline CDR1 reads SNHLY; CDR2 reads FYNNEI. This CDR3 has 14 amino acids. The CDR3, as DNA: TGTGCCAGCAGTTTAGCGGGGGGACCTGATACGCAGTATTTT. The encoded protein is CASSLAGGPDTQYF.

CDR3 loop: CASRFSQGGNQPQHF. The CDR3 nucleotides are TGTGCCAGCCGGTTTTCCCAGGGCGGCAATCAGCCCCAGCATTTT. The chain uses TRBV2 and TRBJ1-5; possibly TRBD1 for D (5 bases). V was pared by 8 bases and J by 2 bases, with 16 bases between. This CDR3 is 15 amino acids long. Germline V gives CDR1 SNHLY, CDR2 FYNNEI.

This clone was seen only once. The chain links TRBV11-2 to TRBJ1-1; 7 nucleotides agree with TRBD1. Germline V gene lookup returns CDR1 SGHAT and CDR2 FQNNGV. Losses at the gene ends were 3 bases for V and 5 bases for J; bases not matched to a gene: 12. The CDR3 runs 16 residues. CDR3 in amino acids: CASSFLETGLGTEAFF. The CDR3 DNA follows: TGTGCCAGCAGCTTCCTGGAGACAGGGTTGGGTACTGAAGCTTTCTTT. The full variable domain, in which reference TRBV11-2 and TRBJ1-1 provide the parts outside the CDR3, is EAGVAQSPRYKIIEKRQSVAFWCNPISGHATLYWYQQILGQGPKLLIQFQNNGVVDDSQLPKDRFSAERLKGVDSTLKIQPAKLEDSAVYLCASSFLETGLGTEAFFGQGTRLTVV.

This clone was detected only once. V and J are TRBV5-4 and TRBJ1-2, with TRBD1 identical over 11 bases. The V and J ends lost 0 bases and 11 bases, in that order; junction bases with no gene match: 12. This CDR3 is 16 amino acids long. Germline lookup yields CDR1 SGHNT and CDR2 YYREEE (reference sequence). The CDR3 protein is CASSLAGGQGVIGYTF. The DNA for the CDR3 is TGTGCCAGCAGCTTGGCTGGGGGACAGGGGGTTATCGGTTACACCTTC.

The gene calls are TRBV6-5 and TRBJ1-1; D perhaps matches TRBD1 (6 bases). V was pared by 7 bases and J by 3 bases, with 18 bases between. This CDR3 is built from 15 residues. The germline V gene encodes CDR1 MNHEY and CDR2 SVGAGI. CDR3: CASTFLGGTHTEAFF. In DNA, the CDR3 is TGTGCCAGCACTTTCCTCGGGGGCACCCACACTGAAGCTTTCTTT.

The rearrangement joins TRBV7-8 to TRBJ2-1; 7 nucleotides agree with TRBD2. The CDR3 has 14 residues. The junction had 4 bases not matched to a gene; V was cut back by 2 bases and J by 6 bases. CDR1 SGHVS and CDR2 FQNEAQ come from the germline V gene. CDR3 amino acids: CASSLRSGGNEQFF. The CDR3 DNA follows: TGTGCCAGCAGCTTAAGGTCGGGGGGCAATGAGCAGTTCTTC.

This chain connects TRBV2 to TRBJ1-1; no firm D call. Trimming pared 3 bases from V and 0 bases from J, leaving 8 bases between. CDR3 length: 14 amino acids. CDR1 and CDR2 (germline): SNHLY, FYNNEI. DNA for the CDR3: TGTGCCAGCAGTGAGGAAGGTGTGAACACTGAAGCTTTCTTT. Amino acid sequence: CASSEEGVNTEAFF.

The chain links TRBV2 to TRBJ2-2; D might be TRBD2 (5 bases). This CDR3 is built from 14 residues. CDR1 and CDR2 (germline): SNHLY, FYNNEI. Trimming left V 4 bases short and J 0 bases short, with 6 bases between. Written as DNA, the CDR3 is TGTGCCAGCAGTGGACTACCGAACACCGGGGAGCTGTTTTTT. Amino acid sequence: CASSGLPNTGELFF.

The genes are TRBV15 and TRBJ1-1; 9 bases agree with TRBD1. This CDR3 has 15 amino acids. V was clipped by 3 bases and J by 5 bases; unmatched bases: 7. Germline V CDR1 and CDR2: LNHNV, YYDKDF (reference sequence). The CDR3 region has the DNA TGTGCCACCAGCAGGCAACAGGGGGCACGGACTGAAGCTTTCTTT. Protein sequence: CATSRQQGARTEAFF.

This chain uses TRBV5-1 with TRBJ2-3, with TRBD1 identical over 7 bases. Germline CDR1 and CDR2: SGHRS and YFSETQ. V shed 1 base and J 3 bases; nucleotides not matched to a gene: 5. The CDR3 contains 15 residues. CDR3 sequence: CASSLLGQVTDTQYF. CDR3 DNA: TGCGCCAGCAGCTTGCTAGGACAGGTAACAGATACGCAGTATTTT.

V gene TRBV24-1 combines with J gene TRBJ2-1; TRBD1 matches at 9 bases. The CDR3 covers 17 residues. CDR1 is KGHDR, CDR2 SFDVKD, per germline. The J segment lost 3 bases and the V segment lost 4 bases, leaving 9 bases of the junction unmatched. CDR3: CATSDQSQGAVYNEQFF. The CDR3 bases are TGTGCCACCAGTGACCAATCACAGGGGGCGGTCTACAATGAGCAGTTCTTC.

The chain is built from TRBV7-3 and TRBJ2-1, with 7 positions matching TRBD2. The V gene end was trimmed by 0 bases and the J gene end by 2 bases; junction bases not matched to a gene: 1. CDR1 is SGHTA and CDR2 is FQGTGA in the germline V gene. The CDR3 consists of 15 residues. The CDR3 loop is CASSLTSGPYNEQFF. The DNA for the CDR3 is TGTGCCAGCAGCTTAACTAGCGGGCCCTACAATGAGCAGTTCTTC.

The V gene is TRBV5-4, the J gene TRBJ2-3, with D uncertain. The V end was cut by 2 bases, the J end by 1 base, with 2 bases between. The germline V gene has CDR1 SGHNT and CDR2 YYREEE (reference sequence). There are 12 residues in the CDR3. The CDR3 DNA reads TGTGCCAGCAGCTTCGGCACAGATACGCAGTATTTT. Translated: CASSFGTDTQYF.

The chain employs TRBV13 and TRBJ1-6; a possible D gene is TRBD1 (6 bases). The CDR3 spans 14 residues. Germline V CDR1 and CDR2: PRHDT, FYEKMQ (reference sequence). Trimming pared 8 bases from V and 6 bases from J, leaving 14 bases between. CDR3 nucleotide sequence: TGTGCCAGCGGCTACCAACAGGGTAATTCACCCCTCCACTTT. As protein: CASGYQQGNSPLHF.

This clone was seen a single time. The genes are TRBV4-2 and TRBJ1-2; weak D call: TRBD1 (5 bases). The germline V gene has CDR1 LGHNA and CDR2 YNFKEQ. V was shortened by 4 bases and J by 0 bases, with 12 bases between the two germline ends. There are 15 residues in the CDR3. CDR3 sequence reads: CASSLARGSNYGYTF. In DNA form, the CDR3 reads TGTGCCAGCAGCCTCGCTCGGGGGTCTAACTATGGCTACACCTTC.

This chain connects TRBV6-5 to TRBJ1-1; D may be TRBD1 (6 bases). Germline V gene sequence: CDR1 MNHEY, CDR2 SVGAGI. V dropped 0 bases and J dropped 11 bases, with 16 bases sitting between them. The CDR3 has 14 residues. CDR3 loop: CASSYSRTDLGAFF. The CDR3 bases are TGTGCCAGCAGTTACTCCCGGACAGACCTGGGGGCTTTCTTT.

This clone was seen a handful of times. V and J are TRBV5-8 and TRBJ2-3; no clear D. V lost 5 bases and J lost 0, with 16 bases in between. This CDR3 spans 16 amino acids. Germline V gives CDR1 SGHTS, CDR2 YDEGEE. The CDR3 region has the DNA TGTGCCAGCAGAGAATTGGACCCGTTTAGCACAGATACGCAGTATTTT. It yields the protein CASRELDPFSTDTQYF.